This T cell receptor beta chain was retrieved from a study of T cell responses to AZD1222 COVID-19 vaccine. Regarding the study as a whole: Baseline testing showed seropositivity in only a handful of AZD1222 recipients. Once two AZD1222 doses were given, Spike-specific TCR breadth and depth went up. Most donors were white British and more were female, and clonal diversity was possibly underestimated.

The protocol was immunoSEQ multiplex PCR, while the TCRdb copy is restricted to in-frame clones and leaves out a portion. The sample consists of tens of thousands of clones, over 75% of them appearing once. This clone was seen once. Its specificity is not known. Trimming left V 4 bases short and J 3 bases short, with 7 bases between. The CDR3 is 12 amino acids. CDR1 is SGHDT and CDR2 is YYEEEE in the germline V gene. The receptor was derived from an adult in good health. V usage is TRBV5-6 and J usage is TRBJ1-1; no definite D call. The sample in question was peripheral blood, obtained on day 0 of AZD1222 vaccination. DNA for the CDR3: TGTGCCAGCAGCATGGGCTACACTGAAGCTTTCTTT. Amino acids: CASSMGYTEAFF.